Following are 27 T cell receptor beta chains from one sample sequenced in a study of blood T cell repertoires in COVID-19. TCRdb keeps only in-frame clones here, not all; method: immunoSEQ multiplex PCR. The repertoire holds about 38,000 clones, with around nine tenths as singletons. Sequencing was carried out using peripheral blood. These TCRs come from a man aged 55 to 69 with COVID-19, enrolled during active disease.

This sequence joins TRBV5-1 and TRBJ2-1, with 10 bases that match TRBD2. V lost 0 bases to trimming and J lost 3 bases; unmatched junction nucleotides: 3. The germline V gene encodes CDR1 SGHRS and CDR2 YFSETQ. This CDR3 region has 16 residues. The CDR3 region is CASSLDLAGVYNEQFF. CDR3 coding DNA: TGCGCCAGCAGCTTGGATCTAGCGGGAGTCTACAATGAGCAGTTCTTC.

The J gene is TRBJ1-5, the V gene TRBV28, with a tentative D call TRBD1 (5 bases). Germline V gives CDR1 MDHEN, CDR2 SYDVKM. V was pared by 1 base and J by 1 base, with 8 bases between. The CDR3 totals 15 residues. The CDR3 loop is CASSLLGGSNQPQHF. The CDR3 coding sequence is TGTGCCAGCAGTTTATTGGGGGGAAGCAATCAGCCCCAGCATTTT.

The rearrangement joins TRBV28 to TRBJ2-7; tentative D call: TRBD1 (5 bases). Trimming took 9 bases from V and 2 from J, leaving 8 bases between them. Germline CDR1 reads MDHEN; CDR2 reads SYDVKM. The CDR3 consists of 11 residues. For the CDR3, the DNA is TGTGCCAGTCAGGGAACCTACGAGCAGTACTTC. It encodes CASQGTYEQYF.

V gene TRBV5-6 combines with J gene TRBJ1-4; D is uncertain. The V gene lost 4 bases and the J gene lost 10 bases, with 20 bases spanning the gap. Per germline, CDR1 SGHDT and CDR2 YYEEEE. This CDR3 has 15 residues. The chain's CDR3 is CASSETGILDGKLFF. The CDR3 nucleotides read TGTGCCAGCAGCGAAACCGGGATCCTGGACGGAAAACTGTTTTTT.

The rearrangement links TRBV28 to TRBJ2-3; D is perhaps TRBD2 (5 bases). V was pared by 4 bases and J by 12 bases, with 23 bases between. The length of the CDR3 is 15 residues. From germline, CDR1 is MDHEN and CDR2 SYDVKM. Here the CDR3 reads CASSSPSAGIWVQYF. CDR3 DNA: TGTGCCAGCAGTTCCCCCTCTGCGGGCATCTGGGTTCAGTATTTT.

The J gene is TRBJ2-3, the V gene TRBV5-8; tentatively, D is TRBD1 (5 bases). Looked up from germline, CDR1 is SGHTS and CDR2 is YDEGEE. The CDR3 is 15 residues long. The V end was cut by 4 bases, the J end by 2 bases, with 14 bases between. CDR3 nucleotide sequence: TGTGCCAGCAGCCCCTGGGGCAGATCCACAGATACGCAGTATTTT. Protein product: CASSPWGRSTDTQYF.

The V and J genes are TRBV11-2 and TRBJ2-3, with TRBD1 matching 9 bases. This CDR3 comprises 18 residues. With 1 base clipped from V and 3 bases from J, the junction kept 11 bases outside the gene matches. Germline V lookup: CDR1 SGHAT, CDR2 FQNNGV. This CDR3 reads CASSLVTYWTGVTDTQYF. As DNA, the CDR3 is TGTGCCAGCAGCTTAGTAACTTACTGGACAGGGGTAACAGATACGCAGTATTTT.

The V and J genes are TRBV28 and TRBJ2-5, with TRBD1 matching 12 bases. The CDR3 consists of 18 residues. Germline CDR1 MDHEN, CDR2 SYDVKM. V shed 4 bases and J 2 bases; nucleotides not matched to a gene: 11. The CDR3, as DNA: TGTGCCAGCAGTTCTACCCGGGACAGGGGGCTAGGTCAAGAGACCCAGTACTTC. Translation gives CASSSTRDRGLGQETQYF.

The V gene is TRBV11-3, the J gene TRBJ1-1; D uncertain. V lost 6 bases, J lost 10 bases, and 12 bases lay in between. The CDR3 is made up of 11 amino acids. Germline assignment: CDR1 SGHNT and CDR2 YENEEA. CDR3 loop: CASRGRRVAFF. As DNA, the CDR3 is TGTGCCAGCAGAGGCAGGAGGGTAGCTTTCTTT.

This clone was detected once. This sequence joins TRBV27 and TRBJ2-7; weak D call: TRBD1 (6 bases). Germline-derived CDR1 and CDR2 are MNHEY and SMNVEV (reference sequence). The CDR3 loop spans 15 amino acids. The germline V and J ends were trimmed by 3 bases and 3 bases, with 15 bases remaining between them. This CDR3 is CASSFWEYRVYEQYF. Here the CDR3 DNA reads TGTGCCAGCAGTTTTTGGGAATACAGGGTCTACGAGCAGTACTTC.

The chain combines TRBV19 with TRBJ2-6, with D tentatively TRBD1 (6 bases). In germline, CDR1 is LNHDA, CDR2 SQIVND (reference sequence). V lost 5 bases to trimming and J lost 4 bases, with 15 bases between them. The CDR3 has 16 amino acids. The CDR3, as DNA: TGTGCCAGTAGTCCCACAGGGCGCCCGGGGGCCAACGTCCTGACTTTC. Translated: CASSPTGRPGANVLTF.

The CDR3: CARRPEVGNTIYF. For the CDR3, the DNA is TGTGCCAGGAGGCCAGAGGTTGGAAACACCATATATTTT. The genes are TRBV14 and TRBJ1-3; no clear D gene. This CDR3 has 13 residues. V was pared by 9 bases and J by 3 bases, with 12 bases between. CDR1 and CDR2 from the germline V gene are SGHDN and FVKESK.

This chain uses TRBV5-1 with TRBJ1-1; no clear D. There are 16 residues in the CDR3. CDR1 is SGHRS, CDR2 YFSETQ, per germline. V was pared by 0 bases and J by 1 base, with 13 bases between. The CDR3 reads CASSLDNRARNTEAFF. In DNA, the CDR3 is TGCGCCAGCAGCTTGGACAACCGAGCGAGGAACACTGAAGCTTTCTTT.

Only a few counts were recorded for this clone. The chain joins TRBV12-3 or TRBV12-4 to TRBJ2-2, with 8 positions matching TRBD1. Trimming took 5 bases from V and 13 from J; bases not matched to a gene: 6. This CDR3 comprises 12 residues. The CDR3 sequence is CASSADRVGLFF. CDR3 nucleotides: TGTGCCAGCAGTGCGGACAGGGTAGGGCTGTTTTTT.

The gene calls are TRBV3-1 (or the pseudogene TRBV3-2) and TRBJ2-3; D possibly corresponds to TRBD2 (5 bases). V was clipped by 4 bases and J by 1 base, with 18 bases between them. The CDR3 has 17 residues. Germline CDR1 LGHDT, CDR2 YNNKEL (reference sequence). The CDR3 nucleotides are TGTGCCAGCAGCCCTTCCACGTGGGGAGTGGGCACAGATACGCAGTATTTT. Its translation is CASSPSTWGVGTDTQYF.

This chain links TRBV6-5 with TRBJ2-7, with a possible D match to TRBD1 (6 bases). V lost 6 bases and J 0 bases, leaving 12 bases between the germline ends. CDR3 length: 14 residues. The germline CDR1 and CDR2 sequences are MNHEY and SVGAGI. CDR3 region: CASRADSASYEQYF. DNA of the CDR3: TGTGCCAGCAGGGCGGACAGTGCCTCCTACGAGCAGTACTTC.

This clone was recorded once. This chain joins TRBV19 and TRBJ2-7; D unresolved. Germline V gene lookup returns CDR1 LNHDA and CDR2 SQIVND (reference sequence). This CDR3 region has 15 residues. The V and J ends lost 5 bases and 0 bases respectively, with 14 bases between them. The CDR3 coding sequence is TGTGCCAGTAGTGTTGGAGAGTTTAGCTCCTACGAGCAGTACTTC. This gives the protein CASSVGEFSSYEQYF.

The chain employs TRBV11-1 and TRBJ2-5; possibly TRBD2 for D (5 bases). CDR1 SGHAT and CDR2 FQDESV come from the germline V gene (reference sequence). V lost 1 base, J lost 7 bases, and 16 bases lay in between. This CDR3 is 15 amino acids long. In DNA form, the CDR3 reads TGTGCCAGCAGCTTAGAAAACGTGAGGGCTACGACCCAGTACTTC. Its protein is CASSLENVRATTQYF.

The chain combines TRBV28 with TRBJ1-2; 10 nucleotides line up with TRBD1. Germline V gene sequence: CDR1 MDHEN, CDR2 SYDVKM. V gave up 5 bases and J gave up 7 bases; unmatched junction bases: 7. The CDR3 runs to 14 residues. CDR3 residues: CASSPGDRGFGYTF. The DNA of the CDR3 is TGTGCCAGCAGTCCCGGGGACAGGGGATTTGGCTACACCTTC.

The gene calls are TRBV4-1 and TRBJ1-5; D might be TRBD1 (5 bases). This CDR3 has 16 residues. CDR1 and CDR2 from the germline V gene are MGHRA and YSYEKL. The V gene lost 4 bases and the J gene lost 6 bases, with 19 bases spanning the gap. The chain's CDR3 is CASSRGHGGLTQPQHF. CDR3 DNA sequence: TGCGCCAGCAGCCGTGGGCACGGGGGACTAACTCAGCCCCAGCATTTT.

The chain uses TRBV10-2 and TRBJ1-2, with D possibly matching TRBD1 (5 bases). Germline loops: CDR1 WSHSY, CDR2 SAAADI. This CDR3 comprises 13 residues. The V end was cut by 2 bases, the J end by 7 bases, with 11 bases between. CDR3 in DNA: TGCGCCAGCAGTGAGCTCAGGGAGGTTGGCTACACCTTC. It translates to CASSELREVGYTF.

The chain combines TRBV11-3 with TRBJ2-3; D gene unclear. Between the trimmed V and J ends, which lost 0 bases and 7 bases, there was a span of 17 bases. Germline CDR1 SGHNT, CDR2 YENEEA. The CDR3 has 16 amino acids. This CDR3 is CASSLDYATQDNTQYF. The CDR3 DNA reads TGTGCCAGCAGCTTAGATTACGCGACTCAAGATAATACGCAGTATTTT.

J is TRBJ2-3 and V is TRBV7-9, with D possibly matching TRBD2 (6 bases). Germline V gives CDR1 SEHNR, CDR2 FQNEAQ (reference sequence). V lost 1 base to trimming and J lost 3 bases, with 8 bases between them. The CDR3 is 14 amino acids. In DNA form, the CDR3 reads TGTGCCAGCAGCTTAGGGAGGGAAACAGATACGCAGTATTTT. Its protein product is CASSLGRETDTQYF.

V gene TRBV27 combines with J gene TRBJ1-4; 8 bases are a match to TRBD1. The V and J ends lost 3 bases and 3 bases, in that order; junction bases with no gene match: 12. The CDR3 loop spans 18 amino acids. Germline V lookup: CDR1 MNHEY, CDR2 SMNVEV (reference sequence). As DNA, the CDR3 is TGTGCCAGCAGTTTCGGACAGGGAGGACCCCTTTCTAATGAAAAACTGTTTTTT. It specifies CASSFGQGGPLSNEKLFF.

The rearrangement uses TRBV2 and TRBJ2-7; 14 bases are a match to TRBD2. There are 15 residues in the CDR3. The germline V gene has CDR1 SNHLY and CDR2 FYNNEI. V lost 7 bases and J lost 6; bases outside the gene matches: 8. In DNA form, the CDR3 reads TGTGCCAGCAACCAGGGACTAGCGGGAGTCGGCGAGCAGTACTTC. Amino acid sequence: CASNQGLAGVGEQYF.

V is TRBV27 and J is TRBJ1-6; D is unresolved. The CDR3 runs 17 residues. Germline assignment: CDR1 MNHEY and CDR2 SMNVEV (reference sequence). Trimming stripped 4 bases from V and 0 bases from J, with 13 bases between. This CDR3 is CASSSLAESSYNSPLHF. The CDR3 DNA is TGTGCCAGCAGTTCCCTGGCGGAGAGCTCCTATAATTCACCCCTCCACTTT.

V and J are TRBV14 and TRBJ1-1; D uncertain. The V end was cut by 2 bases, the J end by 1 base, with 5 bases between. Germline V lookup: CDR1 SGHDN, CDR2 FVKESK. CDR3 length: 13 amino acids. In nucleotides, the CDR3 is TGTGCCAGCAGCCAATTCAGGAACACTGAAGCTTTCTTT. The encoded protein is CASSQFRNTEAFF. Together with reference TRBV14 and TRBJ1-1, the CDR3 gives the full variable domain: EAGVTQFPSHSVIEKGQTVTLRCDPISGHDNLYWYRRVMGKEIKFLLHFVKESKQDESGMPNNRFLAERTGGTYSTLKVQPAELEDSGVYFCASSQFRNTEAFFGQGTRLTVV.